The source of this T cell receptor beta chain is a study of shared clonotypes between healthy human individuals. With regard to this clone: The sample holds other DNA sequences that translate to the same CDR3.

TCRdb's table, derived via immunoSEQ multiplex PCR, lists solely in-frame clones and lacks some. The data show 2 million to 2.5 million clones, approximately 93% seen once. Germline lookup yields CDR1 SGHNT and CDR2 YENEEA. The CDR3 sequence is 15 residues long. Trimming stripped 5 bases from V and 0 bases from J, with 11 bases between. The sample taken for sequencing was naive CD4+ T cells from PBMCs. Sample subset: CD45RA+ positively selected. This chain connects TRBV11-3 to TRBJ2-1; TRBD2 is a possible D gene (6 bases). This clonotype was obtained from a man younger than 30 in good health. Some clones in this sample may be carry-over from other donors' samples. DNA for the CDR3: TGTGCCAGCAGCCCTAGACTAGGCTCCTACAATGAGCAGTTCTTC. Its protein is CASSPRLGSYNEQFF.